This TCR beta chain was recorded in a study of shared clonotypes between healthy human individuals. For the study at large: Each donor contributed plates that comprised three CD4 naive, three CD4 memory, two CD8 naive and one CD8 memory. Study outcomes and limitations: Naive CD4 clonotype sharing across a handful of donors was about 5.3%. Sampling involved blood alone; tissue repertoires likely differ.

CD45RO-negative cells were positively selected for CCR7, leaving out terminally differentiated effector memory CD45RA+ cells. The donors, healthy adults who were HIV-negative, had experienced no recent acute infections or vaccinations. Sequenced by immunoSEQ multiplex PCR; TCRdb stores in-frame clones only, minus some. The sample carries 800,000 or so clones, about 96% recorded once. Concerning this clone itself: As yet, its antigen is unknown.

The germline gives CDR1 SGHAT, CDR2 FQNNGV. V shed 3 bases and J shed 2 bases, with 19 bases lying between them. The CDR3 loop spans 18 amino acids. The sequencing input was naive CD8+ T cells sorted from blood. This clonotype was sampled from a man aged 25 to 40 in good health. The chain joins TRBV11-2 to TRBJ2-2; D remains unclear. The CDR3 DNA follows: TGTGCCAGCAGCTTGGCCGTCCTAGTTGGAGATAACACCGGGGAGCTGTTTTTT. As protein: CASSLAVLVGDNTGELFF.